The 6 T cell receptor beta chains in this list originate from one sample, sequenced in a study of blood T cell repertoires in COVID-19. Repertoires were generated with immunoSEQ multiplex PCR, while TCRdb's copy carries only in-frame clones and drops some. Of 80,000 to 100,000 clones listed, 75% to 85% are singletons. The source material was peripheral blood. Receptors were obtained from a man between 65 and 85 years old with acute or convalescent COVID-19.

V usage is TRBV5-5 and J usage is TRBJ2-3, with 11 bases fitting TRBD1. Germline-derived CDR1 and CDR2 are SGHKS and YYEKEE (reference sequence). The V gene end was trimmed by 4 bases and the J gene end by 2 bases; junction bases not matched to a gene: 18. The CDR3 runs to 20 residues. The CDR3 DNA follows: TGTGCCAGCAGCAGAAGGGACAGGGGGAACACCACTGGATTCACAGATACGCAGTATTTT. This sequence encodes CASSRRDRGNTTGFTDTQYF.

The chain employs TRBV21-1 and TRBJ2-7; the table's D call, TRBD2, was not checked against the DNA. TRBV21-1 is termed a pseudogene. The length of the CDR3 is 15 residues. CDR3 amino acids: CASSKVGLWEGEQYF. The CDR3 DNA reads as TGTGCCAGCAGCAAAGTGGGATTGTGGGAGGGGGAGCAGTACTTC.

V gene TRBV29-1 combines with J gene TRBJ2-2, with 9 bases matching TRBD2. The CDR3 has 14 amino acids. CDR1 is SQVTM and CDR2 is ANQGSEA in the germline V gene. With V trimmed by 4 bases and J by 4 bases, 4 bases remained unmatched. CDR3: CSVGGGRGTGELFF. CDR3 nucleotides: TGCAGCGTTGGGGGCGGGAGGGGCACCGGGGAGCTGTTTTTT.

This chain connects TRBV20-1 to TRBJ2-2, with 11 bases fitting TRBD2. Germline CDR1 DFQATT, CDR2 SNEGSKA (reference sequence). After removal of 3 bases from V and 5 bases from J, the junction contained 17 bases not matched to a gene. This CDR3 comprises 19 residues. The CDR3 here is CSASQSPLAGGMGTGELFF. For the CDR3, the DNA is TGCAGTGCTAGTCAATCCCCCCTAGCGGGAGGAATGGGGACCGGGGAGCTGTTTTTT.

The chain couples TRBV11-2 to TRBJ2-1; a possible D gene is TRBD1 (6 bases). In germline, CDR1 is SGHAT, CDR2 FQNNGV. V dropped 4 bases and J dropped 0 bases, with 16 bases sitting between them. This CDR3 contains 17 residues. CDR3 sequence (DNA): TGTGCCAGCAGCTCCCGTTCAGGGGATAGCTCCTACAATGAGCAGTTCTTC. Translated, it gives CASSSRSGDSSYNEQFF. Full variable domain (remainder filled in from reference TRBV11-2 and TRBJ2-1): EAGVAQSPRYKIIEKRQSVAFWCNPISGHATLYWYQQILGQGPKLLIQFQNNGVVDDSQLPKDRFSAERLKGVDSTLKIQPAKLEDSAVYLCASSSRSGDSSYNEQFFGPGTRLTVL.

V is TRBV19 and J is TRBJ1-6, with 7 bases aligning to TRBD1. The CDR3 consists of 17 residues. V trimming: 3 bases; J trimming: 4 bases; junction bases outside the gene matches: 9. Germline V gene sequence: CDR1 LNHDA, CDR2 SQIVND (reference sequence). CDR3 sequence reads: CASSMLPQGVYNSPLHF. CDR3 nucleotides: TGTGCCAGTAGTATGCTTCCGCAGGGGGTGTATAATTCACCCCTCCACTTT. The whole variable domain, filled in from reference TRBV19 and TRBJ1-6, reads DGGITQSPKYLFRKEGQNVTLSCEQNLNHDAMYWYRQDPGQGLRLIYYSQIVNDFQKGDIAEGYSVSREKKESFPLTVTSAQKNPTAFYLCASSMLPQGVYNSPLHFGNGTRLTVT.